What follows are 28 T cell receptor beta chains derived from one specimen sequenced in a study of blood T cells in healthy people across ages. It was with a sample-barcoded 5' primer and a J-beta primer mix that a second PCR of about 6 to 12 cycles was run. TCRdb analysed the 5' RACE reads with MiXCR anew, one entry per CDR3 protein. The sample yields around 900,000 distinct CDR3 sequences, roughly 47% seen once. What was sequenced was blood. The receptor set was obtained from an older woman in good health.

This chain links TRBV20-1 with TRBJ2-7; TRBD2 matches 9 bases. V gave up 1 base and J gave up 6 bases; unmatched junction bases: 4. The CDR3 has 13 amino acids. Per germline, CDR1 DFQATT and CDR2 SNEGSKA (reference sequence). CDR3 protein: CSARGTSAPEQYF. The DNA for the CDR3 is TGCAGTGCTAGAGGGACTAGCGCTCCCGAGCAGTACTTC.

A remark on this clonotype: It may be a read error: a sequence one base away is much more abundant. This chain connects TRBV20-1 to TRBJ2-5, with 8 bases lining up with TRBD2. The germline V gene encodes CDR1 DFQATT and CDR2 SNEGSKA (reference sequence). The CDR3 consists of 15 residues. The junction had 10 bases not matched to a gene; V was cut back by 6 bases and J by 1 base. The CDR3 here is CSATTAGVGQETQYF. As DNA, the CDR3 is TGCAGTGCAACCACAGCGGGAGTGGGCCAAGAGACCCAGTACTTC.

The CDR3 sequence is CASSFRTPGVYQPQHF. The CDR3 nucleotides read TGTGCCAGCAGTTTCCGGACCCCGGGCGTGTATCAGCCCCAGCATTTT. This chain joins TRBV27 and TRBJ1-5; D not resolved. CDR1 is MNHEY, CDR2 SMNVEV, per germline (reference sequence). V lost 3 bases and J 5 bases, leaving 17 bases between the germline ends. The CDR3 runs to 16 residues.

This clonotype was seen many times. V usage is TRBV20-1 and J usage is TRBJ1-2, with D unresolved. Per germline, CDR1 DFQATT and CDR2 SNEGSKA (reference sequence). Trimming cost V 6 bases and J 2 bases, with 7 bases left between them. The CDR3 length is 11 residues. The CDR3 sequence: CSAAGNYGYTF. CDR3 in DNA: TGCAGTGCAGCCGGCAACTATGGCTACACCTTC.

This chain connects TRBV9 to TRBJ2-3; D is perhaps TRBD2 (6 bases). The CDR3 length is 12 residues. V dropped 0 bases and J dropped 8 bases, with 7 bases sitting between them. The V gene's germline CDR1 is SGDLS and CDR2 YYNGEE. The CDR3 here is CASSVAEGTQYF. CDR3 bases: TGTGCCAGCAGCGTAGCGGAGGGTACGCAGTATTTT.

This chain joins TRBV7-2 and TRBJ2-3; tentative D call: TRBD2 (5 bases). Trimming took off 5 bases at V and 4 bases at J, with 16 bases between the two ends. Germline V gives CDR1 SGHTA, CDR2 FQGNSA. This CDR3 is 15 amino acids long. The CDR3 sequence is CASSHQTRGSDTQYF. The DNA of the CDR3 is TGTGCCAGCAGCCACCAGACCCGGGGATCAGATACGCAGTATTTT.

The chain employs TRBV20-1 and TRBJ2-5; D ambiguous. The germline CDR1 and CDR2 sequences are DFQATT and SNEGSKA (reference sequence). The CDR3 has 13 amino acids. Trimming removed 2 bases from V and 2 bases from J, with 9 bases in between. The DNA of the CDR3 is TGCAGTGCTAGATGGGTAGAGCAAGAGACCCAGTACTTC. Translating it yields CSARWVEQETQYF.

This clonotype showed up just a few times. The rearrangement uses TRBV12-3 or TRBV12-4 and TRBJ1-4; no reliable D call. The CDR3 extends over 11 amino acids. Trimming removed 4 bases at V and 12 bases at J, with 9 bases between. The CDR3 region is CASSSDGELFF. Written as DNA, the CDR3 is TGTGCCAGCAGTTCCGATGGAGAACTGTTTTTT.

The J gene is TRBJ1-4, the V gene TRBV30; possible D gene TRBD1, 5 bases. The CDR3 consists of 14 residues. V was shortened by 2 bases and J by 4 bases, with 11 bases between the two germline ends. Germline CDR1 is GTSNPN and CDR2 is SVGIG (reference sequence). This CDR3 reads CAWSIGADNEKLFF. CDR3 DNA: TGTGCCTGGAGTATCGGGGCCGATAATGAAAAACTGTTTTTT. Full variable domain (missing parts from reference TRBV30 and TRBJ1-4): SQTIHQWPATLVQPVGSPLSLECTVEGTSNPNLYWYRQAAGRGLQLLFYSVGIGQISSEVPQNLSASRPQDRQFILSSKKLLLSDSGFYLCAWSIGADNEKLFFGSGTQLSVL.

The chain links TRBV21-1 to TRBJ2-7; TRBD1 is taken as the D call from the table, unchecked against the DNA. TRBV21-1 is assigned pseudogene status. The CDR3 contains 14 residues. CDR3 sequence reads: CASSVHIVLFEQYF. The DNA for the CDR3 is TGTGCCAGCAGTGTCCACATAGTTCTGTTCGAGCAGTACTTC.

This clonotype has at least ten counts. This sequence joins TRBV6-6 and TRBJ2-7, with D uncertain. Germline V lookup: CDR1 MNHNY, CDR2 SVGAGI (reference sequence). V lost 3 bases, J lost 2 bases, and 5 bases lay in between. The CDR3 is 12 residues long. The CDR3 DNA reads TGTGCCAGCAGTTATCAAGCCTACGAGCAGTACTTC. It codes for CASSYQAYEQYF.

CDR3 protein: CASSRVPGLAGGRSYNEQFF. The CDR3 coding sequence is TGTGCCAGCAGCCGGGTTCCGGGACTAGCGGGAGGGCGCTCCTACAATGAGCAGTTCTTC. V usage is TRBV11-1 and J usage is TRBJ2-1, with 16 positions matching TRBD2. The CDR3 loop spans 20 amino acids. Germline CDR1 reads SGHAT; CDR2 reads FQDESV (reference sequence). Trimming cost V 5 bases and J 0 bases; bases outside gene matches: 10.

The chain combines TRBV20-1 with TRBJ2-7, with 7 bases aligning to TRBD2. CDR3 length: 13 residues. Germline V gene sequence: CDR1 DFQATT, CDR2 SNEGSKA (reference sequence). V was pared by 5 bases and J by 9 bases, with 13 bases of the junction left unmatched. CDR3 coding DNA: TGCAGTGCTCTGCGGGGGTTAGGCAATGGGCAGTACTTC. Translated, it gives CSALRGLGNGQYF.

V gene TRBV6-5 combines with J gene TRBJ2-1, with D possibly matching TRBD2 (7 bases). CDR1 is MNHEY, CDR2 SVGAGI, per germline. The CDR3 spans 16 residues. V gave up 6 bases and J gave up 9 bases, with 24 bases separating them. CDR3: CASSPIGLEPRGEQFF. CDR3 in DNA: TGTGCCAGCAGCCCCATCGGACTAGAACCCAGGGGTGAGCAGTTCTTC.

The rearrangement links TRBV7-8 to TRBJ2-4; 10 bases are shared with TRBD1. TRBJ2-7 matches the DNA end more closely, so the J call is doubtful. The CDR3 runs 15 residues. Germline loops: CDR1 SGHVS, CDR2 FQNEAQ. CDR3 in DNA: TGTGCCAGCAGCTTTGGGGGGACAGGGGACCGCGAGCAGTACTTC. The encoded protein is CASSFGGTGDREQYF.

This clonotype has just a few counts. V usage is TRBV6-2 or TRBV6-3 and J usage is TRBJ2-7; the match to TRBD2 covers 9 bases. Germline V gives CDR1 MNHEY, CDR2 SVGEGT. Germline trimming cut 6 bases from V and 0 bases from J; bases unmatched to any gene: 9. The CDR3 is 16 amino acids. CDR3 coding DNA: TGTGCCAGCAGGAGCGCCGCTAGCGGGGCCTCCTACGAGCAGTACTTC. It encodes CASRSAASGASYEQYF.

The chain has TRBV2 and TRBJ2-7; D possibly corresponds to TRBD2 (6 bases). The CDR3 contains 13 residues. Per germline, CDR1 SNHLY and CDR2 FYNNEI. Deletions cut 10 bases from V and 5 bases from J, with 18 bases between. The CDR3 reads CATRGTQAHEQYF. The CDR3 DNA reads as TGTGCCACCCGGGGGACCCAAGCACACGAGCAGTACTTC.

The rearrangement joins TRBV24-1 to TRBJ2-3; D is possibly TRBD2 (5 bases). The CDR3 sequence is 11 residues long. The germline gives CDR1 KGHDR, CDR2 SFDVKD. Trimming left V 3 bases short and J 14 bases short, with 11 bases between. CDR3 sequence (DNA): TGTGCCACCAGTGATGGGTCCCGGGGGTATTTT. Its protein is CATSDGSRGYF.

The chain carries TRBV7-2 and TRBJ2-1; 12 nucleotides agree with TRBD2. In germline, CDR1 is SGHTA, CDR2 FQGNSA. The ends lost 5 bases at V and 10 bases at J; junction bases unmatched: 3. The CDR3 totals 13 residues. CDR3: CASSRLAGEEQFF. Written as DNA, the CDR3 is TGTGCCAGCAGCCGACTAGCGGGAGAGGAGCAGTTCTTC.

V gene TRBV6-2 or TRBV6-3 combines with J gene TRBJ1-2; possible D gene TRBD1, 6 bases. The CDR3 spans 15 residues. Trimming removed 6 bases from V and 4 bases from J, with 18 bases in between. In germline, CDR1 is MNHEY, CDR2 SVGEGT. DNA of the CDR3: TGTGCCAGCAGGGCCCCGGACAGACTGAGCTATGGCTACACCTTC. It is translated as CASRAPDRLSYGYTF.

The rearrangement joins TRBV7-2 to TRBJ2-1, with D maybe TRBD1 (5 bases). The V gene lost 3 bases and the J gene lost 4 bases, with 13 bases spanning the gap. The CDR3 length is 15 residues. Germline assignment: CDR1 SGHTA and CDR2 FQGNSA. CDR3 nucleotide sequence: TGTGCCAGCAGCTTCCAGGGATCCCTTTACAATGAGCAGTTCTTC. Translating gives CASSFQGSLYNEQFF.

V is TRBV4-1 and J is TRBJ2-7; a weak D match, TRBD2 (6 bases). The CDR3 is 17 amino acids. Germline CDR1 and CDR2: MGHRA and YSYEKL. The germline V and J ends were trimmed by 0 bases and 12 bases, with 27 bases remaining between them. CDR3 bases: TGCGCCAGCAGCCAAGATCCCGGAGGGCTAGACGCGGAGACCCGGTACTTC. As protein: CASSQDPGGLDAETRYF.

This clonotype was seen a handful of times. The chain couples TRBV12-3 or TRBV12-4 to TRBJ2-7, with D possibly being TRBD2 (5 bases). This CDR3 has 13 residues. V lost 5 bases, J lost 5 bases, and 13 bases lay in between. In DNA, the CDR3 is TGTGCCAGCAGTGTAGGGTGGACTGACGAGCAGTACTTC. It translates to CASSVGWTDEQYF.

The J gene is TRBJ2-7, the V gene TRBV15; 10 nucleotides align to TRBD1. In germline, CDR1 is LNHNV, CDR2 YYDKDF (reference sequence). The CDR3 sequence is 15 residues long. V trimming: 3 bases; J trimming: 4 bases; junction bases outside the gene matches: 6. CDR3 DNA: TGTGCCACCAGCAGCCCCGCGGACAGGGGGTACGAGCAGTACTTC. It is translated as CATSSPADRGYEQYF.

In this sample, this clonotype turned up a few times. This chain links TRBV6-6 with TRBJ2-7, with a possible D match to TRBD1 (5 bases). V lost 2 bases to trimming and J lost 1 base, with 12 bases between them. CDR1 is MNHNY, CDR2 SVGAGI, per germline (reference sequence). This CDR3 spans 15 amino acids. The chain's CDR3 is CASSYGAVLSYEQYF. Here the CDR3 DNA reads TGTGCCAGCAGTTACGGGGCAGTCCTTTCCTACGAGCAGTACTTC.

About this clonotype itself: A junction boundary mismatches the germline segment, possibly from a read error. This chain connects TRBV5-1 to TRBJ2-3, with D perhaps being TRBD1 or TRBD2 (5 bases each). This CDR3 spans 15 amino acids. Germline CDR1 and CDR2: SGHRS and YFSETQ. CDR3 sequence reads: CTSSPGRGDTDTQYF. In nucleotides, the CDR3 is TGCACCAGCAGCCCGGGACGGGGAGACACAGATACGCAGTATTTT.

This chain joins TRBV4-3 and TRBJ2-5; D possibly uses TRBD1 or TRBD2 (5 bases each). Looked up from germline, CDR1 is LGHNA and CDR2 is YSLEER. The CDR3 is 16 amino acids. V was cut by 0 bases and J by 5 bases, with 16 bases left in between. Here the CDR3 DNA reads TGCGCCAGCAGCCAAGAAGGGGACGCCTACGTGGAGACCCAGTACTTC. Protein sequence: CASSQEGDAYVETQYF.

V gene TRBV5-1 combines with J gene TRBJ2-1, with 13 positions matching TRBD2. The trim removed 3 bases at V and 1 base at J, leaving 4 bases unmatched. The CDR3 has 17 amino acids. Germline assignment: CDR1 SGHRS and CDR2 YFSETQ. CDR3 sequence (DNA): TGCGCCAGCAGCTCTCCGACTAGCGGGAGGTCCTACAATGAGCAGTTCTTC. It specifies CASSSPTSGRSYNEQFF.